This record looks at one TCR beta chain sequence and its context. The data derive from a study of regulatory T cells in long-lasting Graves disease. Assembly of TCR beta libraries relied on iRepertoire HTBI primers together with Arm-PCR of CDR3 regions. TCRdb independently ran MiXCR on the multiplex PCR reads; one entry per CDR3 protein. The sample lists 350,000 to 500,000 distinct CDR3 sequences; over 15% were seen once. The sample's time point: newly diagnosed GD, antithyroid drugs for less than 3 months. RNA from PBMCs was the source of the TCR library. Germline V gene data show CDR1 as DFQATT and CDR2 as SNEGSKA (reference sequence). With V trimmed by 5 bases and J by 0 bases, 7 bases remained unmatched. The CDR3 spans 14 residues. These data were also filed under a second study, of T cells in Graves' hyperthyroidism and ophthalmopathy. In that study: The HTBI primer set was used in a first-round RT-PCR of the TCR CDR3.

The chain combines TRBV20-1 with TRBJ2-7; TRBD2 matches at 7 bases. This sequence originates from a woman aged 18-35 years with Graves disease. The material was peripheral blood mononuclear cells (PBMCs), obtained at new diagnosis, from a patient treated with antithyroid drugs. The CDR3 sequence: CSAPGGEFSYEQYF. The CDR3 coding sequence is TGCAGTGCTCCTGGGGGGGAGTTCTCCTACGAGCAGTACTTC.